The present T cell receptor beta chain was sequenced within a study of blood T cell repertoires in COVID-19. Overall study context: Samples representing acute and convalescent COVID-19 were sourced from the United States, Italy and Spain.

This clone was detected only once. CDR3 length: 14 residues. Germline assignment: CDR1 MDHEN and CDR2 SYDVKM. Trimming left V 3 bases short and J 8 bases short, with 13 bases between. Assay used: immunoSEQ multiplex PCR; TCRdb lists only in-frame clones, some missing. Here the sample spans approximately 180,000 clones, roughly 80% being singletons. The receptor's source is a woman aged 60-75 years with acute COVID-19. The chain carries TRBV28 and TRBJ1-4, with D perhaps TRBD1 (6 bases). The sequencing input was PBMCs or T cells enriched from blood (not recorded which). CDR3 nucleotides: TGTGCCAGCAGTTTGTCCAGGGGTGGGGAAAAACTGTTTTTT. Protein sequence: CASSLSRGGEKLFF.